The 9 T cell receptor beta chains below come from one sample, sequenced in a study of blood T cell repertoires in COVID-19. The data were produced by immunoSEQ multiplex PCR, yet TCRdb's version contains in-frame clones alone and is incomplete. The sample shows some 190,000 clones, around 85% of them seen only once. Input material: peripheral blood. Receptors originate from a man under 40 with acute or convalescent COVID-19.

The rearrangement uses TRBV18 and TRBJ1-5; a possible D gene is TRBD1 (5 bases). The CDR3 totals 16 residues. Germline lookup yields CDR1 KGHSH and CDR2 LQKENI. V was pared by 3 bases and J by 0 bases, with 12 bases between. The CDR3 nucleotides are TGTGCCAGCTCACCGCAGGGAGGGACTAGCAATCAGCCCCAGCATTTT. It translates to CASSPQGGTSNQPQHF. Based on the CDR3 plus reference TRBV18 and TRBJ1-5, the full variable domain is NAGVMQNPRHLVRRRGQEARLRCSPMKGHSHVYWYRQLPEEGLKFMVYLQKENIIDESGMPKERFSAEFPKEGPSILRIQQVVRGDSAAYFCASSPQGGTSNQPQHFGDGTRLSIL.

The V gene is TRBV9, the J gene TRBJ2-1; TRBD2 matches 7 bases. This CDR3 is 15 amino acids long. The germline CDR1 and CDR2 sequences are SGDLS and YYNGEE. Trimming removed 2 bases from V and 6 bases from J; junction bases left unmatched: 8. The CDR3 sequence is CASSVSREPPNEQFF. The CDR3 DNA reads as TGTGCCAGCAGCGTTTCGCGGGAGCCTCCCAATGAGCAGTTCTTC.

V is TRBV2 and J is TRBJ1-1; TRBD1 aligns across 7 bases. Germline CDR1 and CDR2: SNHLY and FYNNEI. This CDR3 spans 13 amino acids. V lost 7 bases, J lost 1 base, and 3 bases stayed unmatched. This chain's CDR3 is CASTQGENTEAFF. The CDR3 DNA reads TGTGCCAGCACTCAGGGGGAGAACACTGAAGCTTTCTTT.

V and J are TRBV5-1 and TRBJ1-2; TRBD1 is a possible D gene (5 bases). Trimming removed 3 bases from V and 7 bases from J, with 10 bases in between. The CDR3 is made up of 12 amino acids. Germline lookup yields CDR1 SGHRS and CDR2 YFSETQ. The CDR3 DNA is TGCGCCAGCAGCTCCAGGGAGGGTGGCTACACCTTC. This gives the protein CASSSREGGYTF. Based on the CDR3 plus reference TRBV5-1 and TRBJ1-2, the full variable domain is KAGVTQTPRYLIKTRGQQVTLSCSPISGHRSVSWYQQTPGQGLQFLFEYFSETQRNKGNFPGRFSGRQFSNSRSEMNVSTLELGDSALYLCASSSREGGYTFGSGTRLTVV.

This chain joins TRBV3-1 (or the pseudogene TRBV3-2) and TRBJ2-5, with TRBD1 matching 11 bases. CDR3 length equals 15 residues. V lost 4 bases and J lost 4; bases outside the gene matches: 5. CDR1 is LGHDT and CDR2 is YNNKEL in the germline V gene (reference sequence). CDR3 sequence (DNA): TGTGCCAGCAGCCTCAGGACAGGGGGCGGAGAGACCCAGTACTTC. It translates to CASSLRTGGGETQYF.

The rearrangement uses TRBV28 and TRBJ1-4, with 7 bases aligning to TRBD1. This CDR3 has 15 amino acids. Germline V gene sequence: CDR1 MDHEN, CDR2 SYDVKM. J gave up 8 bases and V 7 bases, and 13 bases lay outside the gene matches. CDR3 in DNA: TGTGCCAGCATCAGCCCGGGACAGTTTGGAGAAAAACTGTTTTTT. Translating gives CASISPGQFGEKLFF.

The V gene is TRBV5-1, the J gene TRBJ2-1; 11 bases are shared with TRBD2. Germline V gives CDR1 SGHRS, CDR2 YFSETQ. V trimming: 4 bases; J trimming: 6 bases; junction bases outside the gene matches: 6. The CDR3 runs 15 residues. CDR3 protein: CASSQPGLAANEQFF. The CDR3 DNA is TGCGCCAGCAGCCAACCGGGACTAGCGGCCAATGAGCAGTTCTTC.

J is TRBJ1-4 and V is TRBV30, with 10 positions matching TRBD1. Germline V gene lookup returns CDR1 GTSNPN and CDR2 SVGIG (reference sequence). The CDR3 runs 15 residues. V shed 5 bases and J 0 bases; nucleotides not matched to a gene: 3. The chain's CDR3 is CAWRQGATTNEKLFF. CDR3 nucleotides: TGTGCCTGGCGACAGGGGGCAACAACTAATGAAAAACTGTTTTTT.

V and J are TRBV30 and TRBJ2-7, with 9 bases matching TRBD1. V dropped 2 bases and J dropped 2; count of bases not matched to a gene: 10. The length of the CDR3 is 16 residues. Germline CDR1 and CDR2: GTSNPN and SVGIG (reference sequence). Here the CDR3 DNA reads TGTGCCTGGAGTAGGGCGGGACAGGGTTTCACCTACGAGCAGTACTTC. Protein product: CAWSRAGQGFTYEQYF.